This TCR beta chain was sequenced in a study of cytomegalovirus exposure and HLA in healthy donors (dated by TCRdb to between 2016 and 2019). General notes on the study: An earlier analysis of roughly 610 of the donors reported under 300 Gb of sequence data and some 110 million unique TCR beta sequences obtained from around 190 million T cells. In the later analysis, no new phenotypic data were used to find candidate immune exposures; instead, reliance was placed on TCR beta sequences and their occurrence across donors. To predict cytomegalovirus infection status, the study combined high-throughput TCR immunosequencing, statistical association of individual TCRs with disease status, and machine learning. A later genetic analysis took genome-wide SNP genotypes for about three fifths of the 666 donors and used that subset as a discovery cohort. Along with the roughly 670-subject first cohort, a separate validation cohort of over a hundred different subjects was used. An early release covering about 600 HLA-typed donors comprised about 300 gigabases of sequencing data and some 79 million unique TCR sequences. Five DR-DQ haplotypes were treated as single units for association and clustering because of strong linkage in the cohort. Among roughly 370 genotyped donors of the cohort, an average of around 240,000 unique TCR beta nucleotide sequences were sequenced per donor, 15% to 20% of them non-productive. Typing coverage varied by locus: roughly 620-640 donors for A, B, C, DRB1 and DQB1; roughly 520 for DQA1; more than 600 for DPA1; more than 450 for DPB1. A later analysis re-examined previously published TCR beta repertoires from 500 to 700 donors and added high-resolution HLA genotyping to investigate patterns of TCR occurrence. Of the approximately 400 genotyped donors, 81% were placed in the genetic ancestry cluster associated with self-reported Caucasian donors. The aim of the study was to test whether cataloging public T cell receptors could identify signatures of past pathogen exposure. Every repertoire in the discovery cohort had been generated on one and the same sequencing platform. An earlier analysis of more than 450 of the donors used high-throughput TCR beta sequencing to judge whether each TCR beta V gene segment behaved as functional or pseudogenic. Using immunosequencing, the study profiled T cell repertoires from 666 subjects and related those repertoires to cytomegalovirus serostatus. Both class I and class II loci were covered by HLA typing, at four-digit resolution. Donor age, sex, ethnicity and CMV serostatus were compiled alongside the repertoire data.

Regarding this clone: Its antigen is unknown. No base qualities exist here, and no much larger clone lies one base off it.

Study-wide findings and limitations: A group of highly shared sequence variants was considered likely to be a technical artifact of the sequencing pipeline. Because the 87-base-pair reads could not distinguish some IMGT-functional V segments, including TRBV6-2 and TRBV6-3, those segments were excluded. In a later analysis, the rate of TCR association differed among HLA loci, with DRB1 alleles having the most associated TCRs and HLA-C alleles having the fewest. A further reported finding was that TCR beta sequences accurately predicted the HLA-A and HLA-B alleles for most subjects in the first cohort. Specific HLA alleles were associated with 15,000 to 20,000 TCR beta sequences at a false discovery rate of 0.05 in a later analysis. The earlier analysis of nearly 600 of the donors excluded about 16 rarely observed V segments, including chromosome 9 orphons, because counts were too low. In a later analysis, most CMV-associated TCR beta chains were found to appear HLA-restricted, with HLA associations seemingly driven largely by CMV exposure. In a later analysis, HLA-associated TCR beta chains showed more clonal expansion and lower generation probabilities than non-associated chains that were equally common. For the cohort, immune exposure information was limited to CMV serostatus. A total of fewer than 200 TCR beta chains were listed by the study as associated with cytomegalovirus. The authors suggested that the approach could potentially be extended to other disease states and immunological phenotypes. Most TCR sequences were observed very rarely across donors, whereas some public TCRs were present in many individuals. Correlated functional status among segregating V segments might be attributable to linkage disequilibrium, but an unknown experimental factor could not be ruled out. HLA typing was unavailable for some donors at each locus, so association tests used only the typed subset. The presence/absence analyses assumed that sequencing depth was roughly uniform across donors, and that assumption may not be true. A later genetic analysis reported fewer N-insertions in productive TCRs among donors in an Asian-associated ancestry cluster than the 666-donor mean. This cohort had only TCR beta chains sequenced, and the lack of alpha or paired-chain data limited which features could be detected. In a later genetic analysis, a missense DCLRE1C variant was associated with V-gene and J-gene trimming of TCR beta chains, and the association was replicated in an independent cohort. Cytomegalovirus status was reported to be diagnosed by the classifier with high specificity and sensitivity in both the original and validation cohorts. A later analysis reported that several top co-occurrence clusters appeared linked to parvovirus B19, influenza, CMV and Epstein-Barr virus. Assigning TCR associations to individual alleles was difficult when HLA alleles, especially DR and DQ, strongly co-occurred. A few of the identified cytomegalovirus-associated TCR beta chains were confirmed in vitro to be specific for cytomegalovirus antigens. In an earlier analysis of 587 of the donors, most TCR beta V segments were observed in productive rearrangements about 90% or about 30% of the time, broadly matching IMGT annotations.

Library prep was done by the immunoSEQ multiplex PCR assay. A mixture of 60 forward primers for TCR Vbeta segments and 13 reverse primers for TCR Jbeta segments was used in the multiplex PCR. A multiplex PCR assay on genomic DNA amplified the CDR3 region of rearranged TCR beta genes. The Illumina HiSeq System was used to sequence the amplified TCR beta libraries as 87-base-pair reads. The paper's data handling went like this. A later analysis counted tens of millions of unique TCR beta chains across the 550 to 750 repertoires, and 9 million to 14 million of these chains were shared by at least two donors. Raw reads were error-corrected and collapsed into unique sequences with a nearest-neighbor algorithm that merged closely related sequences to remove PCR and sequencing errors. Alignment of CDR3 sequences to IMGT reference sequences was used to assign V, D and J gene segments. Each retained sequence needed at least a six-nucleotide match to both a V gene segment and a J gene segment. A rearrangement counted as productive if the CDR3 had no stop codons and remained in frame with V and J, and every other rearrangement counted as non-productive. Following IMGT convention, CDR3 was defined as the stretch from the second conserved V-encoded cysteine up to the conserved J-encoded phenylalanine. The earlier analysis of some 540 of the donors excluded any sequence lacking an unambiguous match to a single V gene segment. An earlier analysis of approximately 590 of the donors classified V segments as functional when productive rearrangements were above 56.7% and as segregating when the standard deviation between donors was above 5%. A statistical classification framework was developed to diagnose cytomegalovirus status using the catalog of TCR beta chain sequences. A later analysis assigned V and J genes by comparing TCR nucleotide sequences with IMGT/GENE-DB human TR gene sequences. In a later analysis, CDR3 sequences and most-parsimonious VDJ recombination scenarios were assigned using the TCRdist pipeline. In a later analysis, each TCR beta chain was defined by its CDR3 amino acid sequence together with its V-gene family, and reads without a unique V-gene family were excluded. A later analysis removed over 500 highly shared, low-generation-probability nucleotide sequences to deal with suspected cross-contamination and a sequencing artifact. In a later analysis, a clonal expansion index for each public chain was calculated from normalized within-repertoire ranks of inferred template counts. Generation probabilities in a later analysis came from a VDJ recombination model fitted to out-of-frame rearrangements, and those results were checked against IGoR. Hypergeometric tests were used in a later analysis to score TCR-TCR, TCR-HLA and TCR-CMV co-occurrence, with a repertoire-size bias correction applied to the TCR pairs. In a later analysis, false discovery rates were estimated by permuting HLA or CMV assignments 20 times. In a later analysis, co-occurring TCRs were grouped using DBSCAN, and TCRdist sequence similarity was added for clustering within HLA-allele-positive subsets. For co-occurrence clustering, repertoires with fewer than 30,000 or more than 120,000 public chains were excluded, along with 5 or 6 repertoires with anomalous nucleotide sharing. As stored in TCRdb, this immuneACCESS dataset retains in-frame rearrangements with V and J assigned. A fraction of the clones does not appear; measured against another copy, unresolved V genes explain less than half of the discrepancy, and the remainder lacks a known reason. V and J calls and clone size are as listed in that table; D and trimming were resolved from the DNA. This sample gives 150,000 to 200,000 clones in total; about 77% of them show up just once. In total, the top ten clones hold around 2.6% of the sample.

The cohort was made up of approximately 670 healthy bone marrow donors. All cohort members were sampled while nominally healthy, although unrecorded immune exposures were likely present. The donor was CMV seronegative and was included in the group of 352 seronegative cohort members. A peripheral blood sample was collected from each donor, and TCR beta sequencing was performed on peripheral blood mononuclear cells. Genomic DNA extraction from the blood cell samples was performed with the Qiagen DNeasy Blood Extraction Kit. Including the terminal cysteine and phenylalanine, the CDR3 comprises 15 residues. Only the CDR3 DNA stays, 45 bases, in frame from base 1. V is cut back by 5 bases and J by 2 bases, with 2 bases in the junction unmatched. As encoded in the germline V gene (reference sequence), CDR1 is MNHNY while CDR2 is SVGAGI.

The sequencing input was PBMCs. The source of this sequence is a female donor in good health and CMV-seronegative. The rearranged chain carries TRBV6-6 and TRBJ2-7, with 14 junctional bases fitting TRBD2. The nucleotides are TGTGCCAGCAGTACGGGACTAGCGGGAGCCTACGAGCAGTACTTC. This encodes CASSTGLAGAYEQYF.